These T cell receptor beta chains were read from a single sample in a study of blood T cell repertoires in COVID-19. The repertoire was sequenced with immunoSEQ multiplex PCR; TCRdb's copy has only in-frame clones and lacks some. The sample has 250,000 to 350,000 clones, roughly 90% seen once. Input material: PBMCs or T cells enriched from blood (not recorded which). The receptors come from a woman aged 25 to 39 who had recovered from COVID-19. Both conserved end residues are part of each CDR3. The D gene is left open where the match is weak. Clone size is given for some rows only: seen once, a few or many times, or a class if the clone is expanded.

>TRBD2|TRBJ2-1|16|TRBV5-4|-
TGTGCCAGCAGCTCCCCGACTAGCGGGATCTACAATGAGCAGTTCTTC
CASSSPTSGIYNEQFF
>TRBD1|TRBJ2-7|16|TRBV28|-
TGTGCCAGCAGTGGATACGACAGGGCATGGAGAGACGAGCAGTACTTC
CASSGYDRAWRDEQYF
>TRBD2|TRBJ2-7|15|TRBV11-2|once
TGTGCCAGCAGCTTGGGGACTAGCGTGGCCTACGAGCAGTACTTC
CASSLGTSVAYEQYF
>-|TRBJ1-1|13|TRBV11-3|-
TGTGCCAGCAGCTTAGGAGGGAACACTGAAGCTTTCTTT
CASSLGGNTEAFF
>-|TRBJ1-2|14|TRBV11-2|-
TGTGCCAGCAGCCACGGGGGAGGGTCTCATGGCTACACCTTC
CASSHGGGSHGYTF
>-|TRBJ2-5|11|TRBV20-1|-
TGCAGTGCTAGAGGGGGCAGGGCCCAGTACTTC
CSARGGRAQYF
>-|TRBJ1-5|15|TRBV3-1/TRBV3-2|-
TGTGCCAGCATTTGGTGCGACAGCTCCAATCAGCCCCAGCATTTT
CASIWCDSSNQPQHF
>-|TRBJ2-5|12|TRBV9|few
TGTGCCAGCAGCGTAGCCGGTGAGACCCAGTACTTC
CASSVAGETQYF
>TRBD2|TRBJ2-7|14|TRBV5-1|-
TGCGCCAGCAGAATGACTAGCGGCTCCTACGAGCAGTACTTC
CASRMTSGSYEQYF
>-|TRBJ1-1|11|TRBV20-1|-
TGCAGTGCCCCAGACAGGACTGAAGCTTTCTTT
CSAPDRTEAFF
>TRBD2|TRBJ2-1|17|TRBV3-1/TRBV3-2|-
TGTGCCAGCAGCCAAGTACGTCTAGCGGGGTTGTACAATGAGCAGTTCTTC
CASSQVRLAGLYNEQFF
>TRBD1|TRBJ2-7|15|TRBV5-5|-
TGTGCCAGCAGCTTTTCTCCAGGGGGCTCGGACGAGCAGTACTTC
CASSFSPGGSDEQYF
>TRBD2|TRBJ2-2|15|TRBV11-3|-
TGTGCCAGCAGCTTAGATAGCGGGGTCACCGGGGAGCTGTTTTTT
CASSLDSGVTGELFF
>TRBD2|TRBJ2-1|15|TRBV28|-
TGTGCCAGCACCGTCGTAGCGGGGGGGCCAAGTGAGCAGTTCTTC
CASTVVAGGPSEQFF
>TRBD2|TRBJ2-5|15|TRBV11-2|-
TGTGCCAGCAGTCCCGGGGGGGCCGGGGGAGAGACCCAGTACTTC
CASSPGGAGGETQYF
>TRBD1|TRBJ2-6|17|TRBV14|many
TGTGCCAGCAGCCACTGGGGACAGTTCTCTGGGGCCAACGTCCTGACTTTC
CASSHWGQFSGANVLTF
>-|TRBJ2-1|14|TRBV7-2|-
TGTGCCAGCAGCCTTTTCCCGGGCTACAATGAGCAGTTCTTC
CASSLFPGYNEQFF
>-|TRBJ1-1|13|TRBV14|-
TGTGCCAGCAGCCAACCGAGGGTGGAAAAGGCTTTCTTT
CASSQPRVEKAFF
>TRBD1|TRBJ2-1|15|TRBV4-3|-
TGCGCCAGCAGCCAGGGACAGGGGGGTGTTCATGAGCAGTTCTTC
CASSQGQGGVHEQFF
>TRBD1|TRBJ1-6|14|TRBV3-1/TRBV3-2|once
TGTGCCAGCAGCGAGGGACAGGGAAATTCACCCCTCCACTTT
CASSEGQGNSPLHF
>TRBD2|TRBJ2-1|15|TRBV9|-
TGTGCCAGCAGCATAACTAGCGGGAACCACAATGAGCAGTTCTTC
CASSITSGNHNEQFF
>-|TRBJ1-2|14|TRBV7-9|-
TGTGCCAGCAGCTTAGGGCAGGCTAACTATGGCTACACCTTC
CASSLGQANYGYTF
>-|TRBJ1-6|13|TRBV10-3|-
TGTGCCATCAGTGAACTGGGCCGCTTGCCCCTCCACTTT
CAISELGRLPLHF
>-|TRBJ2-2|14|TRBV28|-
TGTGCCAGCAGTTTCTACGCGAACACCGGGGAGCTGTTTTTT
CASSFYANTGELFF
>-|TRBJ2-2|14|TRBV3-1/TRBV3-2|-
TGTGCCAGCAGCCGCTCACTAGGTTCCGGGGAGCTGTTTTTT
CASSRSLGSGELFF
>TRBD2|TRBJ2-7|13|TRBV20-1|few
TGCAGTGCTAGTCAGACTAGCGGCTACGAGCAGTACTTC
CSASQTSGYEQYF
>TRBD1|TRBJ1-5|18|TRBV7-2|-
TGTGCCAGCAGCTCATGCGGGGGGGAGGGGGCGAGCAATCAGCCCCAGCATTTT
CASSSCGGEGASNQPQHF
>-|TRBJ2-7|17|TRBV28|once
TGTGCCAGCAGTTTAGAGGCGCCAGGACATCTTTCCTACGAGCAGTACTTC
CASSLEAPGHLSYEQYF
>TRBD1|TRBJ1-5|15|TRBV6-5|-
TGTGCCAGCAGCCAACAGGGGGGTGGCAATCAGCCCCAGCATTTT
CASSQQGGGNQPQHF
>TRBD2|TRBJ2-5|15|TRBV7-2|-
TGTGCCAGCAGCTTTATTCGGGGGGGCCAAGAGACCCAGTACTTC
CASSFIRGGQETQYF
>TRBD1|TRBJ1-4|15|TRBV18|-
TGTGCCAGCTCATTGGGACAGTCTGGTGGCGAAAAACTGTTTTTT
CASSLGQSGGEKLFF
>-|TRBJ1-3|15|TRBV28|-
TGTGCCAGCAGTCCTCCAAACAGGTCTGGAAACACCATATATTTT
CASSPPNRSGNTIYF
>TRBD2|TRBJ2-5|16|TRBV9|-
TGTGCCAGCAGCGTAACCTCGGGACTAGCGGGAGAGACCCAGTACTTC
CASSVTSGLAGETQYF
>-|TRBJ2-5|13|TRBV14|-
TGTGCCAGCAGCCCTCTCCACAGGGAGACCCAGTACTTC
CASSPLHRETQYF
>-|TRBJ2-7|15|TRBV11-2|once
TGTGCCAGCAGCTTAGATCCAAGGGGCCGGTTCGAGCAGTACTTC
CASSLDPRGRFEQYF
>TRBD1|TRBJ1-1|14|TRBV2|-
TGTGCCATCTCAGGGGGGCTCGGGAACACTGAAGCTTTCTTT
CAISGGLGNTEAFF
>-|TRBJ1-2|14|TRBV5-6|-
TGTGCCAGCAGCTTGGGACAGAACACCTTTGGCTACACCTTC
CASSLGQNTFGYTF
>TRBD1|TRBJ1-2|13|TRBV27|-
TGTGCCAGCCGACAGGGCCCTTCCTATGGCTACACCTTC
CASRQGPSYGYTF
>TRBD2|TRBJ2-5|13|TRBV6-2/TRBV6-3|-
TGTGCCAGCAGTTCATGGGGGGGGGAGACCCAGTACTTC
CASSSWGGETQYF
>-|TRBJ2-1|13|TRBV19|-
TGTGCCAGTAGTATGGGCTTCCCGGATGAGCAGTTCTTC
CASSMGFPDEQFF
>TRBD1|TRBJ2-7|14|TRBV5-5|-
TGTGCCAGCAGCCCCAACCAGGGGGCTAACGAGCAGTACTTC
CASSPNQGANEQYF
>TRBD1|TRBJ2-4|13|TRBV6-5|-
TGTGCCAGCACAGGGACAGAGGGGAACATTCAGTACTTC
CASTGTEGNIQYF
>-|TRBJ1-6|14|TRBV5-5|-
TGTGCCAGCAGCTCCCCCGGGGGGTATTCACCCCTCCACTTT
CASSSPGGYSPLHF
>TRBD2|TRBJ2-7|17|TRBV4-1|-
TGCGCCAGCAGCCAAGAAACACAGACTAGCGGGAAAATTGAGCAGTACTTC
CASSQETQTSGKIEQYF
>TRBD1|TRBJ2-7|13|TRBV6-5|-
TGTGCCAGCCACAGGGGATGGTCCTACGAGCAGTACTTC
CASHRGWSYEQYF
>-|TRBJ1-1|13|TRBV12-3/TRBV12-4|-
TGTGCCAGCAGTTTAACTTTGAACACTGAAGCTTTCTTT
CASSLTLNTEAFF
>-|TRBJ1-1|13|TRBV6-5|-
TGTGCCAGCAGTTACTCTCAGCGGACTGAAGCTTTCTTT
CASSYSQRTEAFF
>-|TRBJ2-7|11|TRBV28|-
TGTGCCAGCAGGCGATCCTACGAGCAGTACTTC
CASRRSYEQYF
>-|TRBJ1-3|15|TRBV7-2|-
TGTGCCAGCAGTACAGACGGAAAAGTCGGAAACACCATATATTTT
CASSTDGKVGNTIYF
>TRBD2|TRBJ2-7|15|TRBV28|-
TGTGCCAGCAGTTTCGAGTTAGCGGGAGACTACGAGCAGTACTTC
CASSFELAGDYEQYF
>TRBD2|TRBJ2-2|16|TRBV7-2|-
TGTGCCAGCAGCACCTCGGGGAGGGTGGTCACCGGGGAGCTGTTTTTT
CASSTSGRVVTGELFF